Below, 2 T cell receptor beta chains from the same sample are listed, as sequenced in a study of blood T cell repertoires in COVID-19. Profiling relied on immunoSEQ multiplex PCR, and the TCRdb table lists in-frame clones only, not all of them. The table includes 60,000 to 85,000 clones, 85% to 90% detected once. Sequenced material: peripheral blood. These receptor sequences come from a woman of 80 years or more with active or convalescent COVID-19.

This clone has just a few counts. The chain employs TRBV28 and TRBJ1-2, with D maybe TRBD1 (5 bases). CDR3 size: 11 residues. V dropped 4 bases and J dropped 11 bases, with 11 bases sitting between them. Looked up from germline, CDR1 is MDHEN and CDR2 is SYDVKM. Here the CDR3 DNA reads TGTGCCAGCAGTTCGGGGGATTTGTACACCTTC. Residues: CASSSGDLYTF.

CDR3 coding DNA: TGTGCCAGCAGCCCGGGGGGGAACACTGAAGCTTTCTTT. As protein: CASSPGGNTEAFF. The chain joins TRBV5-4 to TRBJ1-1; weak D call: TRBD1 (5 bases). In germline, CDR1 is SGHNT, CDR2 YYREEE (reference sequence). V was shortened by 4 bases and J by 1 base, with 8 bases between the two germline ends. There are 13 residues in the CDR3.